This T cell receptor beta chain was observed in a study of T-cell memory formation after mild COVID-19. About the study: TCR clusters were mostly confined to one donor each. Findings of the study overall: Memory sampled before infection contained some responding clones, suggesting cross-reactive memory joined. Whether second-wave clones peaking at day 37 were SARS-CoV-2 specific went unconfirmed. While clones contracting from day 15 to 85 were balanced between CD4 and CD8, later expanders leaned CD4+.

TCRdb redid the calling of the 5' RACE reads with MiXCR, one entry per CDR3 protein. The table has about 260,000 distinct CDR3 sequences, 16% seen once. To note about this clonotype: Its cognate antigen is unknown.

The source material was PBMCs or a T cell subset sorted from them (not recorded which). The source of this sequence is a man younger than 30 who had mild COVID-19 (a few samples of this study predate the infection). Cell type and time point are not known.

CDR3 nucleotide sequence: TGTGCCATCAGGCCCGACAGGTACCAAGAGACCCAGTACTTC. The encoded protein is CAIRPDRYQETQYF. V is TRBV10-3 and J is TRBJ2-5; perhaps TRBD1 as D (6 bases). Germline V gene sequence: CDR1 ENHRY, CDR2 SYGVKD. The germline V and J ends were trimmed by 6 bases and 0 bases, with 11 bases remaining between them. There are 14 residues in the CDR3.